This T cell receptor beta chain was captured in a study of shared clonotypes between healthy human individuals. CDR1 and CDR2 from the germline V gene are LNHDA and SQIVND (reference sequence). V was trimmed by 5 bases and J by 9 bases, leaving 7 bases between them. This CDR3 spans 10 amino acids. Naive CD45RA+ and memory CD45RA-negative subsets were split from CD4+ cells. Evenly divided among several immunoSEQ plates was the genomic DNA of each subset. DNA at about 210 ng, roughly 30,000 T cell genomes, went into sorted-subset replicate PCRs. Sequencing was performed with immunoSEQ multiplex PCR; in TCRdb, only in-frame clones are kept and a portion is missing. Among about 2 million clones listed, 85% to 95% were seen once.

The genes are TRBV19 and TRBJ2-5; no reliable D call. Sample: naive CD4+ T cells sorted from blood. Subset in this sample: CD45RA+ positively selected. This TCR was sampled from a young man in good health. The CDR3 region is CASSGPPQYF. The CDR3 DNA sequence: TGTGCCAGTAGTGGGCCGCCCCAGTACTTC.